The 29 T cell receptor beta chains below come from one sample, sequenced in a study of early T cells in non-severe SARS-CoV-2 infection. One entry per CDR3 protein results from TCRdb running MiXCR on the 5' RACE reads. In the table there are about 48,000 distinct CDR3 sequences, approximately 9.8% of which are singletons. Source material: whole blood. The origin of the receptors is an adult who was a healthcare worker with PCR-confirmed SARS-CoV-2 infection or an uninfected control (not recorded which).

The sample holds many counts of this clonotype. This chain links TRBV20-1 with TRBJ2-2, with D perhaps TRBD1 (5 bases). Germline V CDR1 and CDR2: DFQATT, SNEGSKA (reference sequence). V was trimmed by 5 bases and J by 4 bases, leaving 14 bases between them. CDR3 length: 14 residues. The CDR3 protein is CSAPDTSGTGELFF. In nucleotides, the CDR3 is TGCAGTGCTCCGGACACTTCGGGCACCGGGGAGCTGTTTTTT.

This chain uses TRBV7-9 with TRBJ2-3, with D hard to call. CDR1 and CDR2 from the germline V gene are SEHNR and FQNEAQ (reference sequence). V lost 2 bases, J lost 2 bases, and 8 bases lay in between. This CDR3 is built from 14 residues. The CDR3: CASSLSWDTDTQYF. CDR3 nucleotide sequence: TGTGCCAGCAGCTTATCGTGGGACACAGATACGCAGTATTTT.

Many counts were recorded for this clonotype. The chain uses TRBV6-2 or TRBV6-3 and TRBJ2-7; no reliable D call. In germline, CDR1 is MNHEY, CDR2 SVGEGT. The CDR3 is 11 residues long. Trimming stripped 2 bases from V and 7 bases from J, with 6 bases between. This CDR3 reads CASSYGAEQYF. The CDR3, as DNA: TGTGCCAGCAGTTACGGAGCAGAGCAGTACTTC.

V usage is TRBV7-6 and J usage is TRBJ1-5, with D possibly being TRBD1 (5 bases). Trimming pared 2 bases from V and 1 base from J, leaving 12 bases between. The CDR3 has 16 residues. Germline V CDR1 and CDR2: SGHVS, FNYEAQ. CDR3 bases: TGTGCCAGCAGCTTAACCGACAGCCCCAGCAATCAGCCCCAGCATTTT. Translated: CASSLTDSPSNQPQHF.

This clonotype was seen repeatedly, ten times or more. V usage is TRBV5-6 and J usage is TRBJ2-6; 8 bases are a match to TRBD1. Looked up from germline, CDR1 is SGHDT and CDR2 is YYEEEE. V lost 6 bases and J lost 4; bases outside the gene matches: 18. The CDR3 extends over 19 amino acids. The CDR3 spells CASTSGVQGVNSGANVLTF. In nucleotides, the CDR3 is TGTGCCAGCACCTCAGGCGTACAGGGGGTGAACTCCGGGGCCAACGTCCTGACTTTC.

This clonotype was observed at least ten times. The CDR3 loop reads CASSPGRAPGNTQYF. The CDR3 DNA reads TGTGCCAGCAGCCCGGGAAGGGCCCCGGGGAATACGCAGTATTTT. The J gene is TRBJ2-3, the V gene TRBV6-1, with D tentatively TRBD2 (5 bases). Germline V gene lookup returns CDR1 MNHNS and CDR2 SASEGT. Trimming left V 6 bases short and J 7 bases short, with 20 bases between. CDR3 size: 15 residues.

CDR3 loop: CATSRDTTGEGDTQYF. In nucleotides, the CDR3 is TGTGCCACCAGCAGAGATACGACAGGGGAGGGAGATACGCAGTATTTT. The rearrangement links TRBV15 to TRBJ2-3; D is perhaps TRBD1 (8 bases). In germline, CDR1 is LNHNV, CDR2 YYDKDF (reference sequence). The length of the CDR3 is 16 residues. Trimming left V 0 bases short and J 5 bases short, with 15 bases between.

With respect to this clonotype: Since a much larger clone is just one base distant, this may be a read error. The J gene is TRBJ2-6, the V gene TRBV18, with 8 positions matching TRBD1. The germline CDR1 and CDR2 sequences are KGHSH and LQKENI. The CDR3 is 16 residues long. The CDR3 region has the DNA TGTGCCAGCTCGCAACTCCAGGGGGCTGGGGTCAACGTCCTGACTTTC. It specifies CASSQLQGAGVNVLTF.

This clonotype was recorded many times. This rearrangement joins TRBV28 to TRBJ2-6; tentatively, D is TRBD2 (5 bases). Germline V gene lookup returns CDR1 MDHEN and CDR2 SYDVKM. The length of the CDR3 is 15 residues. The V and J ends lost 10 bases and 0 bases respectively, with 13 bases between them. The CDR3 region is CATIESGSGANVLTF. The DNA of the CDR3 is TGTGCCACCATAGAGAGCGGCTCTGGGGCCAACGTCCTGACTTTC.

This clonotype was seen repeatedly, ten times or more. The V and J genes are TRBV5-5 and TRBJ2-7; tentatively, D is TRBD2 (6 bases). V lost 3 bases, J lost 3 bases, and 10 bases lay in between. Germline V lookup: CDR1 SGHKS, CDR2 YYEKEE (reference sequence). The CDR3 has 13 residues. CDR3 sequence (DNA): TGTGCCAGCAGCTGGGGGGACGGCTACGAGCAGTACTTC. Its translation: CASSWGDGYEQYF.

In this sample, this clonotype turned up many times. This chain connects TRBV27 to TRBJ2-1; tentative D call: TRBD1 (5 bases). The V gene lost 7 bases and the J gene lost 0 bases, with 10 bases spanning the gap. Germline assignment: CDR1 MNHEY and CDR2 SMNVEV (reference sequence). This CDR3 comprises 14 residues. The CDR3 DNA reads TGTGCCAGCAACGACAGTCCCTCCTACAATGAGCAGTTCTTC. Translation gives CASNDSPSYNEQFF.

Only a few counts were recorded for this clonotype. V and J are TRBV27 and TRBJ2-2; D is ambiguous. The CDR3 runs to 13 residues. The germline gives CDR1 MNHEY, CDR2 SMNVEV (reference sequence). The ends were cut back, 4 bases at V and 5 bases at J, with 8 bases in the middle. CDR3: CASSSRRTGELFF. CDR3 DNA sequence: TGTGCCAGCAGTTCCCGCCGGACCGGGGAGCTGTTTTTT.

This clonotype was found a few times. CDR3 protein: CASSLRQGGLYEQYF. The CDR3 bases are TGCGCCAGCAGCTTAAGACAGGGAGGGCTCTACGAGCAGTACTTC. The chain is built from TRBV5-1 and TRBJ2-7; either TRBD1 or TRBD2 may supply D (7 bases each). With 2 bases removed from V and 3 bases from J, the gap between germline ends came to 15 bases. Germline V gene data show CDR1 as SGHRS and CDR2 as YFSETQ. This CDR3 has 15 amino acids.

This clonotype was observed many times. The chain recombines TRBV29-1 with TRBJ2-7; D is unclear. Germline loops: CDR1 SQVTM, CDR2 ANQGSEA. Trimming removed 0 bases at V and 1 base at J, with 4 bases between. CDR3 length: 12 residues. CDR3 region: CSVEESSYEQYF. The CDR3 bases are TGCAGCGTTGAAGAATCATCCTACGAGCAGTACTTC.

This chain joins TRBV20-1 and TRBJ1-1, with no clear D. In germline, CDR1 is DFQATT, CDR2 SNEGSKA (reference sequence). Trimming cost V 2 bases and J 6 bases, with 7 bases left between them. There are 11 residues in the CDR3. Here the CDR3 reads CSARQLAEAFF. The CDR3 nucleotides read TGCAGTGCTAGACAGCTGGCTGAAGCTTTCTTT.

This clonotype was detected only a few times. The chain couples TRBV2 to TRBJ2-5; TRBD2 matches 9 bases. The germline V gene encodes CDR1 SNHLY and CDR2 FYNNEI. V was clipped by 8 bases and J by 3 bases; unmatched bases: 1. The length of the CDR3 is 12 residues. CDR3 nucleotide sequence: TGTGCCAGCGCGGGAGGGGAAGAGACCCAGTACTTC. As protein: CASAGGEETQYF.

This clonotype has ten or more counts. The CDR3 sequence is CASSLGHRDRSYEQYF. DNA for the CDR3: TGCGCCAGCAGCTTGGGACACCGGGACAGATCATACGAGCAGTACTTC. V is TRBV5-1 and J is TRBJ2-7; TRBD1 agrees at 7 bases. This CDR3 is built from 16 residues. The ends lost 0 bases at V and 4 bases at J; junction bases unmatched: 10. The germline V gene has CDR1 SGHRS and CDR2 YFSETQ. The full variable domain, completed using reference TRBV5-1 and TRBJ2-7, is KAGVTQTPRYLIKTRGQQVTLSCSPISGHRSVSWYQQTPGQGLQFLFEYFSETQRNKGNFPGRFSGRQFSNSRSEMNVSTLELGDSALYLCASSLGHRDRSYEQYFGPGTRLTVT.

In nucleotides, the CDR3 is TGTGCCAGTAGTATAGGGACGAGGGGGAATGAGCAGTTCTTC. Protein sequence: CASSIGTRGNEQFF. The V and J genes are TRBV19 and TRBJ2-1; possible D gene TRBD1, 6 bases. Trimming left V 1 base short and J 7 bases short, with 11 bases between. This CDR3 region has 14 residues. CDR1 and CDR2 (germline): LNHDA, SQIVND (reference sequence).

The chain carries TRBV25-1 and TRBJ2-7; D call uncertain. Germline V gene data show CDR1 as MGHDK and CDR2 as SYGVNS. The CDR3 runs 12 residues. With 3 bases removed from V and 3 bases from J, the gap between germline ends came to 6 bases. DNA for the CDR3: TGTGCCAGCAGTGACTCGGTCTACGAGCAGTACTTC. As protein: CASSDSVYEQYF.

The J gene is TRBJ1-6, the V gene TRBV5-4; D may be TRBD1 (5 bases). V was pared by 4 bases and J by 8 bases, with 10 bases between. The V gene's germline CDR1 is SGHNT and CDR2 YYREEE (reference sequence). The CDR3 consists of 13 residues. CDR3 coding DNA: TGTGCCAGCAGCAGCGGGACGCATTCACCCCTCCACTTT. Translation gives CASSSGTHSPLHF.

The rearrangement joins TRBV4-2 to TRBJ1-1; TRBD1 matches 8 bases. CDR3 length: 15 residues. Trimming removed 3 bases from V and 1 base from J; junction bases left unmatched: 4. Germline-derived CDR1 and CDR2 are LGHNA and YNFKEQ. CDR3 nucleotide sequence: TGTGCCAGCAGCCATCAGGACAGGGAGAACACTGAAGCTTTCTTT. Translation: CASSHQDRENTEAFF.

This clonotype was detected many times. This chain uses TRBV7-2 with TRBJ2-5; the D call may be TRBD1 or TRBD2 (5 bases each). The CDR3 has 15 amino acids. Germline CDR1 and CDR2: SGHTA and FQGNSA. Between the trimmed V and J ends, which lost 5 bases and 0 bases, there was a span of 13 bases. The CDR3 nucleotides are TGTGCCAGCAGCCCCAAGGGACGAAACCAAGAGACCCAGTACTTC. Its protein product is CASSPKGRNQETQYF.

This clonotype occurred a few times. The rearrangement joins TRBV6-1 to TRBJ1-1; no definite D call. This CDR3 spans 11 amino acids. Germline-derived CDR1 and CDR2 are MNHNS and SASEGT. Deletions cut 5 bases from V and 7 bases from J, with 8 bases between. This CDR3 reads CASSSWGEAFF. DNA for the CDR3: TGTGCCAGCAGTTCATGGGGTGAAGCTTTCTTT.

This clonotype was picked up many times. V gene TRBV29-1 combines with J gene TRBJ2-2; possible D gene TRBD2, 5 bases. CDR1 and CDR2 from the germline V gene are SQVTM and ANQGSEA. This CDR3 region has 13 residues. Trimming shortened V by 7 bases and J by 7 bases, and 16 bases separated the two germline ends. CDR3 DNA sequence: TGCAGCGCGAGCGGAGGCCGGAGCGGGGAGCTGTTTTTT. Protein sequence: CSASGGRSGELFF.

As concerns this clonotype: This may be a read error, as it is one base from a much larger clone. This chain connects TRBV10-1 to TRBJ2-1; perhaps TRBD2 as D (6 bases). Germline loops: CDR1 WNHNN, CDR2 SYGVQD (reference sequence). The CDR3 covers 15 residues. V lost 6 bases and J lost 0, with 12 bases in between. The chain's CDR3 is CASSTKRASYNEQFF. For the CDR3, the DNA is TGCGCCAGCAGCACCAAGCGGGCCTCCTACAATGAGCAGTTCTTC.

In this sample, this clonotype turned up a few times. This chain joins TRBV28 and TRBJ2-2; D may be TRBD2 (5 bases). The V gene's germline CDR1 is MDHEN and CDR2 SYDVKM. CDR3 length: 15 amino acids. Trimming shortened V by 3 bases and J by 1 base, and 9 bases separated the two germline ends. CDR3 sequence reads: CASSLVGKNTGELFF. In nucleotides, the CDR3 is TGTGCCAGCAGTTTGGTCGGGAAGAACACCGGGGAGCTGTTTTTT. Complete variable domain (other parts from reference TRBV28 and TRBJ2-2): DVKVTQSSRYLVKRTGEKVFLECVQDMDHENMFWYRQDPGLGLRLIYFSYDVKMKEKGDIPEGYSVSREKKERFSLILESASTNQTSMYLCASSLVGKNTGELFFGEGSRLTVL.

This clonotype was counted ten times or more. This chain connects TRBV29-1 to TRBJ1-1; D gene ambiguous. Trimming stripped 2 bases from V and 8 bases from J, with 12 bases between. The CDR3 has 12 residues. Looked up from germline, CDR1 is SQVTM and CDR2 is ANQGSEA. CDR3 nucleotide sequence: TGCAGCGTTGAAATTCTTAGGACCGAAGCTTTCTTT. Protein sequence: CSVEILRTEAFF.

The V call is TRBV12-3 or TRBV12-4, the J call TRBJ2-3; D unclear. V shed 10 bases and J shed 1 base, with 15 bases lying between them. The CDR3 is made up of 14 amino acids. CDR3 loop: CANLRNPGTDTQYF. CDR3 DNA: TGTGCCAACCTGAGGAACCCCGGCACAGATACGCAGTATTTT.

This clonotype was counted many times. The CDR3 loop reads CASRNSAERGHYEQYF. The CDR3 coding sequence is TGTGCCAGCAGGAATTCAGCGGAGAGGGGCCATTACGAGCAGTACTTC. The gene calls are TRBV6-6 and TRBJ2-7; D tentatively fits TRBD1 or TRBD2 (5 bases each). The V gene lost 6 bases and the J gene lost 4 bases, with 22 bases spanning the gap. Germline CDR1 is MNHNY and CDR2 is SVGAGI (reference sequence). This CDR3 spans 16 amino acids.